This T cell receptor beta chain emerged from a study of cytomegalovirus exposure and HLA in healthy donors. Study outcomes and limitations: Sequencing likely produced, as an artifact, a cluster of highly shared sequence variants. In a later analysis, a missense DCLRE1C variant was linked to TCR beta V- and J-gene trimming.

To note about this clone: Its cognate antigen is unknown.

From germline, CDR1 is MGHDK and CDR2 SYGVNS. CDR3 length: 14 residues. Trimming removed 9 bases at V and 2 bases at J, with 15 bases between. The PCR was carried out with 60 Vbeta primers and 13 Jbeta primers. Repertoires were generated with immunoSEQ multiplex PCR, while TCRdb's copy carries only in-frame clones and drops some. The table has more than 100,000 clones, less than 90% seen once. Sequenced material: PBMCs. This TCR was recovered from a man aged 50 to 59 in good health and CMV-seronegative. V usage is TRBV25-1 and J usage is TRBJ2-3, with D perhaps TRBD2 (6 bases). The CDR3 bases are TGTGCCAGATCTGATGGCGGGGCCACAGATACGCAGTATTTT. It encodes CARSDGGATDTQYF.